This T cell receptor beta chain was recovered during a study of T cell responses to AZD1222 COVID-19 vaccine (dated by TCRdb to about 2021). With regard to the full study: A total of about 250 trial participants underwent TCR sequencing, of whom roughly 210 had received two doses of AZD1222 and about 25 had received two doses of the MenACWY control vaccine. Trial participants were enrolled by age into 18-55, 56-69 and 70-plus year subgroups, with around 150, 28 and 57 TCR-sequenced participants respectively.

The germline V gene supplies CDR1 SGHTA and CDR2 FQGTGA. Trimming takes 4 bases from V and 9 bases from J, and the germline ends sit 10 bases apart. The CDR3, cysteine through phenylalanine, is 12 amino acids long. The CDR3 DNA has 36 bases and is translated from base 1. The CDR3 regions of human TCRbeta chains were analyzed by immunosequencing. For the original study's pipeline: TCRs in the repertoires were matched against a reference library of SARS-CoV-2-specific TCRs that had been generated with the MIRA antigen-specificity platform. Breadth meant the fraction of unique TCRs that were SARS-CoV-2-associated, whereas depth meant the fraction of total T cells that were SARS-CoV-2-associated. Using the MIRA data, every spike-specific TCR was mapped to the spike region that the TCR reacted to and assigned to either a CD4 or a CD8 class. Log10-transformed breadth and depth values were compared by one-way ANOVA with Sidak's multiple comparisons tests. Drawn from immuneACCESS, this table holds only the in-frame rearrangements with V and J called that TCRdb kept. Clones are partly lost; checked studies trace under half to an unresolved V gene and leave the rest unexplained. V and J calls and clone size are copied from that table; D and trimming were computed from the DNA. Counted in this sample were over 150,000 clones; 92% of them appeared once. The top ten constitute around 4% of the sample.

The research as a whole found: Most participants were white British and females outnumbered males, and the authors suggested that clonal diversity may have been underestimated. Nearly half of unique spike-specific TCRs reportedly recognized epitopes outside regions mutated in the B.1.351 and B.1.1.7 variants. CD4 TCRs associated with the vaccine covered the entire spike protein, and the dominant responses were in regions 160-218 and 743-854. Conclusions about previously exposed vaccinees were limited because only six AZD1222 recipients were SARS-CoV-2 seropositive at baseline. After two AZD1222 doses, spike-specific TCR breadth and depth were significantly higher than at day 0 and than in MenACWY recipients. The 56-69-year group was small, and its depth increase did not reach significance, likely because of low power. Because no day 14 peak-response samples were available, the repertoires could be characterized only after the peak T cell response.

In light of the paper, this sample's time point label describes: baseline before first vaccination. The treatment or condition label corresponds to: meningococcal conjugate vaccine given as trial control. Samples from vaccinated people were obtained from the UK trials COV001 and COV002, which included a single-blind randomized controlled phase 2/3 trial of AZD1222 (ChAdOx1 nCoV-19) in healthy adults. Trial participant PBMC samples were collected at day 0 and day 28 after the second dose for TCRbeta chain sequencing. Note on this clone: Its specific antigen is unknown. No per-base quality is available; no much larger clone lies one base away.

The receptor's source is an adult in good health. Sample: peripheral blood, taken on day 0 of MenACWY control vaccination. The chain is encoded by TRBV7-3 joined to TRBJ2-1; the D gene is unclear. This receptor has the CDR3 CASSSEYGEQFF. The base sequence is TGTGCCAGCAGCTCCGAGTACGGTGAGCAGTTCTTC.